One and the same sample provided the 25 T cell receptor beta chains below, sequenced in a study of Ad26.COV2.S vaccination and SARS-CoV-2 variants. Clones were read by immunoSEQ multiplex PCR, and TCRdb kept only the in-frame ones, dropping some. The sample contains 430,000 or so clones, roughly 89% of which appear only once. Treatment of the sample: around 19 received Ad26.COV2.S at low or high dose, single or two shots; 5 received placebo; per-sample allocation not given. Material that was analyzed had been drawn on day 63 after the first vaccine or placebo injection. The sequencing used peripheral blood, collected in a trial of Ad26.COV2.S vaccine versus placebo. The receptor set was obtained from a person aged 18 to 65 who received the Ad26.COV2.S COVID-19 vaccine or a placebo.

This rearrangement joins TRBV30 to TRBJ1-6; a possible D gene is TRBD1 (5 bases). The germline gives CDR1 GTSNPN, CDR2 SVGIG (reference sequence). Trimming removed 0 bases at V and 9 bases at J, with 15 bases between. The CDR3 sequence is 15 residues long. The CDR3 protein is CAWSVGPNVGSPLHF. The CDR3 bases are TGTGCCTGGAGTGTGGGACCAAACGTTGGTTCACCCCTCCACTTT.

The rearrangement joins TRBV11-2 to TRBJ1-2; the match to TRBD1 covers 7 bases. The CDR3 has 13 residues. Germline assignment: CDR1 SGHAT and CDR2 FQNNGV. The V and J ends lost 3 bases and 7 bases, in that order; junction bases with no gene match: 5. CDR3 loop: CASSFSRGFGYTF. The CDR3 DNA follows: TGTGCCAGCAGCTTTTCCAGGGGGTTTGGCTACACCTTC. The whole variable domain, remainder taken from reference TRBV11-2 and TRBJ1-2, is EAGVAQSPRYKIIEKRQSVAFWCNPISGHATLYWYQQILGQGPKLLIQFQNNGVVDDSQLPKDRFSAERLKGVDSTLKIQPAKLEDSAVYLCASSFSRGFGYTFGSGTRLTVV.

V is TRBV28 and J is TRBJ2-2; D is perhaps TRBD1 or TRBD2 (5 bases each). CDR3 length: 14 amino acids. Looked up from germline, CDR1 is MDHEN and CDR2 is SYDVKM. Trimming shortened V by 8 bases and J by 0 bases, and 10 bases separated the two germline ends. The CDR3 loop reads CASWGRPNTGELFF. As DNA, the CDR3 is TGTGCCAGCTGGGGGAGACCGAACACCGGGGAGCTGTTTTTT.

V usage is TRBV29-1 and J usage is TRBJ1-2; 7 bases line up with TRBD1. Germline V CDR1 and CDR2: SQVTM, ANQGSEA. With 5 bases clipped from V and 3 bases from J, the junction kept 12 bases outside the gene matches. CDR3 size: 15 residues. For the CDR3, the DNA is TGCAGCGTTAAAAGACAGGGAGGCCCTTACTATGGCTACACCTTC. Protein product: CSVKRQGGPYYGYTF.

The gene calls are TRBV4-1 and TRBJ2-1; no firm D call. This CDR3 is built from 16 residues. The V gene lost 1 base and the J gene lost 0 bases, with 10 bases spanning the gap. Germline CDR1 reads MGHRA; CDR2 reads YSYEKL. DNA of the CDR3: TGCGCCAGCAGCCAAGTTCCCCGTAGCTCCTACAATGAGCAGTTCTTC. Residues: CASSQVPRSSYNEQFF.

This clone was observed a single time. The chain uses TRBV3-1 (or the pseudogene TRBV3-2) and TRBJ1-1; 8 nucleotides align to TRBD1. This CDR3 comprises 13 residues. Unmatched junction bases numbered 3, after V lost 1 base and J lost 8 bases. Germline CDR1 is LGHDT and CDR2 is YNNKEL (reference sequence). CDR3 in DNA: TGTGCCAGCAGCCAAGTACAGGGGGAAGAAGCTTTCTTT. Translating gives CASSQVQGEEAFF.

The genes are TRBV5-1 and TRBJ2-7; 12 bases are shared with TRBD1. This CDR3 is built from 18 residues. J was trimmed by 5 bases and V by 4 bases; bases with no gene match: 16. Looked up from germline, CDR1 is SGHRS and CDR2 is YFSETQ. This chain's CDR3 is CASSTHYSSGQGANEQYF. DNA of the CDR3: TGCGCCAGCAGCACGCACTATTCGTCGGGACAGGGGGCCAACGAGCAGTACTTC.

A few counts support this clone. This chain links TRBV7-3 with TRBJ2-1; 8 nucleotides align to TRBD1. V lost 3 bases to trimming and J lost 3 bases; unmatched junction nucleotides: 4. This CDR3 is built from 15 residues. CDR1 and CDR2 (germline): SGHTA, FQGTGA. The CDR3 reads CASSLGGQGYNEQFF. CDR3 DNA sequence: TGTGCCAGCAGCTTGGGTGGACAGGGCTACAATGAGCAGTTCTTC.

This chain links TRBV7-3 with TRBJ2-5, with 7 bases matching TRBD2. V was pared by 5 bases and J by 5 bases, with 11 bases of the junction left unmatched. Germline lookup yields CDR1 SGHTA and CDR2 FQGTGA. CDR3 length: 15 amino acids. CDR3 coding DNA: TGTGCCAGCAGCATTCTCGGGGGGACGAGGGAGACCCAGTACTTC. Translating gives CASSILGGTRETQYF.

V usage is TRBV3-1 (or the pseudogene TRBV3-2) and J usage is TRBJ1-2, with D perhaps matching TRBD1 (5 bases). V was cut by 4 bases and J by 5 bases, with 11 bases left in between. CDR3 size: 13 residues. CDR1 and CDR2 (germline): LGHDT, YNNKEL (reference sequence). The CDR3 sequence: CASSPGTAYGYTF. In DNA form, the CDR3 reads TGTGCCAGCAGCCCTGGGACGGCTTATGGCTACACCTTC.

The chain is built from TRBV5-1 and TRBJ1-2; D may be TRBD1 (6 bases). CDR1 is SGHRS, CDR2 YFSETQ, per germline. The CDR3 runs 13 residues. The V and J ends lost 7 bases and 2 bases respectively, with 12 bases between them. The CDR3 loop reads CASRQVLNYGYTF. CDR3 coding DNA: TGCGCCAGCCGACAGGTATTAAACTATGGCTACACCTTC.

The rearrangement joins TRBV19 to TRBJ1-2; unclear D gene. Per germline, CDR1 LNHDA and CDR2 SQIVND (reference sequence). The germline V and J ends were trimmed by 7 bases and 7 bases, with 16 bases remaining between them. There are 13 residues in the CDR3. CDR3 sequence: CASTNPGILGYTF. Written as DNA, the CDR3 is TGTGCCAGTACAAACCCGGGGATCCTTGGCTACACCTTC.

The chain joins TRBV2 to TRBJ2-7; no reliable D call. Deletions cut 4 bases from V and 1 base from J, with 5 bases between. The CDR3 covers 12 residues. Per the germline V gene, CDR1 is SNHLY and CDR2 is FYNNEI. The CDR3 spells CASSAWSYEQYV. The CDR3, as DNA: TGTGCCAGCAGTGCATGGTCCTACGAGCAGTACGTC.

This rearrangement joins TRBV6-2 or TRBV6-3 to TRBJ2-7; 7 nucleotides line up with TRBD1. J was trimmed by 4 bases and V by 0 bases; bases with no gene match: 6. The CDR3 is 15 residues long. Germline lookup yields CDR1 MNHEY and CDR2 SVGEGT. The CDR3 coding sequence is TGTGCCAGCAGTTACTCGAGCCTGACAGGGTACGAGCAGTACTTC. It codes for CASSYSSLTGYEQYF.

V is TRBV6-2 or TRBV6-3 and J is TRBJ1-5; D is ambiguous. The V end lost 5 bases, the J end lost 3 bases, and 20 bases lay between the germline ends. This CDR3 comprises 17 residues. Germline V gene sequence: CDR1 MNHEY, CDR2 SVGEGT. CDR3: CASSASTGYKNNQPQHF. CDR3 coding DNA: TGTGCCAGCAGTGCTAGTACGGGATATAAAAACAATCAGCCCCAGCATTTT.

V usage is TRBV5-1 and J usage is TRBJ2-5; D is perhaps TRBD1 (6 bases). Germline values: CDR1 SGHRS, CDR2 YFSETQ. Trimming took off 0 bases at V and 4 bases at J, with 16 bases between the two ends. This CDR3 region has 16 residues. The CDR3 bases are TGCGCCAGCAGCTTGGGGCAGGGGAACCTGGTAGAGACCCAGTACTTC. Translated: CASSLGQGNLVETQYF.

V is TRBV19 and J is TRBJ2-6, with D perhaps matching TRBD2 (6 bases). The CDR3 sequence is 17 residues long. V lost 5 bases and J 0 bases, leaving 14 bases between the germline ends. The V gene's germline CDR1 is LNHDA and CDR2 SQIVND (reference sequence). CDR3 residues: CASSRGGESSGANVLTF. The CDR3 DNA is TGTGCCAGTAGTCGAGGAGGGGAAAGCTCTGGGGCCAACGTCCTGACTTTC.

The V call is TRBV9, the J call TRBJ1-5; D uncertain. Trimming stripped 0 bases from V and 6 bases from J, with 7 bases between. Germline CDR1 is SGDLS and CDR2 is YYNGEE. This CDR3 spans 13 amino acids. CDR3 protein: CASSVDWTQPQHF. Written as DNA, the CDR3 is TGTGCCAGCAGCGTAGATTGGACTCAGCCCCAGCATTTT. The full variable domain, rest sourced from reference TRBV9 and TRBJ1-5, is DSGVTQTPKHLITATGQRVTLRCSPRSGDLSVYWYQQSLDQGLQFLIQYYNGEERAKGNILERFSAQQFPDLHSELNLSSLELGDSALYFCASSVDWTQPQHFGDGTRLSIL.

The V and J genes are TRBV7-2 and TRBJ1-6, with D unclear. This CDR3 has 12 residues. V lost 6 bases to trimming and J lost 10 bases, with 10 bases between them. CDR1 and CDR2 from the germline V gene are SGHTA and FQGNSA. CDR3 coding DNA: TGTGCCAGCAGAAAGTCGGGGTCACCCCTCCACTTT. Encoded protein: CASRKSGSPLHF. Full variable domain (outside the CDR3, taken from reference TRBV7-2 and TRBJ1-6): GAGVSQSPSNKVTEKGKDVELRCDPISGHTALYWYRQSLGQGLEFLIYFQGNSAPDKSGLPSDRFSAERTGGSVSTLTIQRTQQEDSAVYLCASRKSGSPLHFGNGTRLTVT.

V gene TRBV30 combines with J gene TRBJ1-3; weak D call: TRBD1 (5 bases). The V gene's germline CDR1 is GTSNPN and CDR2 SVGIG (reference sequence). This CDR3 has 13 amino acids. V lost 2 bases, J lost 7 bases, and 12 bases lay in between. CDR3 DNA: TGTGCCTGGAGTTGGGGACCCATCAACACCATATATTTT. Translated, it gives CAWSWGPINTIYF. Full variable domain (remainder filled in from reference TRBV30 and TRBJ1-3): SQTIHQWPATLVQPVGSPLSLECTVEGTSNPNLYWYRQAAGRGLQLLFYSVGIGQISSEVPQNLSASRPQDRQFILSSKKLLLSDSGFYLCAWSWGPINTIYFGEGSWLTVV.

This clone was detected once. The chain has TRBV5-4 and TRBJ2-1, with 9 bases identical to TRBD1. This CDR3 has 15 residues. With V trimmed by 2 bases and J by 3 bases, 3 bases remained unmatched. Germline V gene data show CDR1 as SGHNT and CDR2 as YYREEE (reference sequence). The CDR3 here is CASSLPGQGYNEQFF. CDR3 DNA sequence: TGTGCCAGCAGCTTACCGGGACAGGGCTACAATGAGCAGTTCTTC.

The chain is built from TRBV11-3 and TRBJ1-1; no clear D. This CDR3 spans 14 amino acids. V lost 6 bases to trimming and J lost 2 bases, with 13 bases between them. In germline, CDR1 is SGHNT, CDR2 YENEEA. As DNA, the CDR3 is TGTGCCAGCAGTTGGGGTTCGGGAAACACTGAAGCTTTCTTT. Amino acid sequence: CASSWGSGNTEAFF. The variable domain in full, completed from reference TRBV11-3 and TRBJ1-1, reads EAGVVQSPRYKIIEKKQPVAFWCNPISGHNTLYWYLQNLGQGPELLIRYENEEAVDDSQLPKDRFSAERLKGVDSTLKIQPAELGDSAVYLCASSWGSGNTEAFFGQGTRLTVV.

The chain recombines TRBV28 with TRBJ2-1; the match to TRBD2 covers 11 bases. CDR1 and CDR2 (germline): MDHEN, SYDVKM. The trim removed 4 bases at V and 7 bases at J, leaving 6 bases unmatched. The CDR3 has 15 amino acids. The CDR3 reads CASSSLSGGANEQFF. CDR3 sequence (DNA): TGTGCCAGCAGTTCCCTTAGCGGGGGGGCGAATGAGCAGTTCTTC. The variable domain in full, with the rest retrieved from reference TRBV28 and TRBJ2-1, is DVKVTQSSRYLVKRTGEKVFLECVQDMDHENMFWYRQDPGLGLRLIYFSYDVKMKEKGDIPEGYSVSREKKERFSLILESASTNQTSMYLCASSSLSGGANEQFFGPGTRLTVL.

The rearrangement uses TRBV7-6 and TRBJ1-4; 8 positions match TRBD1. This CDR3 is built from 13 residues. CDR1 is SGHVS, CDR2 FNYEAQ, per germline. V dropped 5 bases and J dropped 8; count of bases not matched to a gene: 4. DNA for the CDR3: TGTGCCAGCAGCCCTTGGGACAGGGAAAAACTGTTTTTT. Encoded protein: CASSPWDREKLFF.

The CDR3 DNA follows: TGTGCTAGTGGTTTGGTAGAGGGCGGCGGGAGAGTCCCCGCACCAGATACGCAGTATTTT. Its protein is CASGLVEGGGRVPAPDTQYF. The V gene is TRBV12-5, the J gene TRBJ2-3; 7 bases match TRBD2. The germline V gene encodes CDR1 LGHNT and CDR2 FRNRAP. The junction had 19 bases not matched to a gene; V was cut back by 0 bases and J by 4 bases. This CDR3 is built from 20 residues.